The present T cell receptor (beta chain) was sequenced within a study of T cell repertoires in cytomegalovirus infection (dated by TCRdb to the late 2010s). In terms of the full investigation: Donor HLA type was relevant to the analysis, as public TCR beta signatures indicated carriage of CMV infection together with the matching HLA type. Study-level results and caveats: Carriers of CMV infection plus the relevant HLA type were discriminated by the cumulative frequency of public TCR beta family members in the study cohort and in an independent approximately 340-donor cohort. The ex vivo response was dominated by HLA-C-restricted CMV-specific TCR beta clonotypes, and the single most frequent clonotype in two of eight donors was supplied by these HLA-C-restricted clonotypes.

Ten or more counts support this clonotype. Its antigen is still unknown. Per-base qualities were not stored, and no clone one base away is much larger. Reading from cysteine to phenylalanine, the CDR3 counts 15 amino acids. The entry retains the CDR3 DNA only, 45 bases that are in frame from base 1. V and J are truncated by 10 bases and 4 bases respectively, leaving an intervening sequence of 16 bases. From the germline V gene, CDR1 is KGHDR and CDR2 is SFDVKD. The instrument given in TCRdb is Illumina HiSeq 1500. TCRdb redid the processing of the public reads, applying fastp at Q25 and MiXCR, and retained in-frame beta chains. Each record represents a unique CDR3 protein, reported with the most common genes and DNA among its rows. The sample profile shows some 130,000 distinct CDR3 sequences; roughly a quarter of them were found once. 34% of the sample goes to the ten largest clones.

The TCR was taken from a human donor in good health (CMV status not recorded). Some clones in this sample may be carry-over from other donors' samples. The chain is encoded by TRBV24-1 joined to TRBJ2-6; matching of 5 bases hints at TRBD1 as the D gene. What was sequenced was PBMCs, sequenced either directly or after in vitro stimulation (not recorded which). The CDR3 reads CATGKGVSGANVLTF. The bases are TGTGCCACGGGAAAAGGGGTTTCAGGGGCCAACGTCCTGACTTTC.